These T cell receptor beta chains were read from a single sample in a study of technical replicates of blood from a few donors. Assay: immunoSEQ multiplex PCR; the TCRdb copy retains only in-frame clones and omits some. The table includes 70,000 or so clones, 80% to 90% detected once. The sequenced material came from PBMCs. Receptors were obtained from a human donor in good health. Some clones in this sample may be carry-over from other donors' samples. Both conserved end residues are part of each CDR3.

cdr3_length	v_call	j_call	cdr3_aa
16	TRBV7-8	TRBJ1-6	CASSLAGQTNNSPLHF
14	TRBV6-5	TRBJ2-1	CASRDRGPYNEQFF
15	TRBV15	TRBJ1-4	CATSRERSGDEKLFF
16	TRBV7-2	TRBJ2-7	CASSLGDRGYSYEQYF
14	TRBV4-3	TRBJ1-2	CASSHEGAGSGYTF
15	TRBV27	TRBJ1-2	CASSPPGGLGYGYTF
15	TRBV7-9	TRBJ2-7	CASSDYYRGDYEQYF
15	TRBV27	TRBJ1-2	CASSFAGQGNYGYTF
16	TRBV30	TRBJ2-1	CAWSFPGGPRRSEQFF
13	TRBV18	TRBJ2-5	CASSPTRGETQYF
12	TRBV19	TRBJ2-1	CASSINEDEQFF
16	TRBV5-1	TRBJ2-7	CASSLGKGQGIYEQYF
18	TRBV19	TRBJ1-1	CASTIDSNRGPRSTEAFF
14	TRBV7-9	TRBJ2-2	CAYTGDTNTGELFF
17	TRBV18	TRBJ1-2	CASSPMETRDSTYGYTF
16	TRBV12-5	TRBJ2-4	CASGPTGLEAKNIQYF
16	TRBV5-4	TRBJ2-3	CASSPMTDRVPDTQYF
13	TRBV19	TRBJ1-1	CASAGFGNTEAFF
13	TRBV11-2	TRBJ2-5	CASSGTTQETQYF
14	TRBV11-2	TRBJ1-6	CASSPGQGNSPLHF
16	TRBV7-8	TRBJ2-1	CASSLGLAGAPSEQFF
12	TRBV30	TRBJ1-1	CAWIGGGTEAFF
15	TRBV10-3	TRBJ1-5	CAIRGTEHSNQPQHF
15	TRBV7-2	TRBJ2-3	CASRLTGTVTDTQYF
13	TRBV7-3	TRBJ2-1	CASRRTSDDEQFF
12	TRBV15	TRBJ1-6	CATSSPDSPLHF
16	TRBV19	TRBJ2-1	CASSMAGGPSYNEQFF
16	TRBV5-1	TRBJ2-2	CASSKGGGQNTGELFF
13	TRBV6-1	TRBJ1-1	CASSGQGRGEAFF
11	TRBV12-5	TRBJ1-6	CASGWGAPLHF
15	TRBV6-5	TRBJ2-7	CASKARASDPYEQYF
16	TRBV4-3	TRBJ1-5	CASSQEYGQGGQPQHF
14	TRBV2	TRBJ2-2	CASRTQGKSGELFF
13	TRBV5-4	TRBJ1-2	CASSRTGLLGYTF
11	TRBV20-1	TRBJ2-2	CSAVGTGELFF
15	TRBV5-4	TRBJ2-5	CASKTSGGAAETQYF
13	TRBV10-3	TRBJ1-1	CAISDSIQPEAFF
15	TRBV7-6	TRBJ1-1	CASSLLTAMNTEAFF
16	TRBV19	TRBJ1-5	CASSRRAGPSNQPQHF
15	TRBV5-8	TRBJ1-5	CASSYGLGSNQPQHF
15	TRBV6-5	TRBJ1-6	CASRLLRQTNSPLHF
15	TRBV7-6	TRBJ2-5	CASSLGLAFQETQYF
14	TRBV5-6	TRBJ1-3	CASSLGDSRNTIYF
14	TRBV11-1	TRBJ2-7	CASSRDRGIYEQYF